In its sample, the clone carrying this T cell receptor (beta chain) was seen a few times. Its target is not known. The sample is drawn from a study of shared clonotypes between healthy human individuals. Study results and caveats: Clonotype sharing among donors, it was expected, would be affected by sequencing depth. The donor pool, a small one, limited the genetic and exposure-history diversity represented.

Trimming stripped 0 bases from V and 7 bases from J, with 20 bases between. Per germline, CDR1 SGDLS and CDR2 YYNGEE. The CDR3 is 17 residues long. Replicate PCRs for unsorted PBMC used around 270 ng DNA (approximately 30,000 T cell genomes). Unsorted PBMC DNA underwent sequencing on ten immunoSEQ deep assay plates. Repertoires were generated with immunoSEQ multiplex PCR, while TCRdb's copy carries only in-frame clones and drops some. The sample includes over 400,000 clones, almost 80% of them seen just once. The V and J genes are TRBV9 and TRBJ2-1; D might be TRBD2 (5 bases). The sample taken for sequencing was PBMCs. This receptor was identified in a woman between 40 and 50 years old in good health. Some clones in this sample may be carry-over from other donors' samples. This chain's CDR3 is CASSVGGGYTRRNEQFF. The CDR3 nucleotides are TGTGCCAGCAGCGTAGGCGGAGGTTACACCCGTCGGAATGAGCAGTTCTTC.